This T cell receptor (beta chain) was found in a study of blood T cell repertoires in COVID-19. Germline V gives CDR1 SGHDT, CDR2 YYEEEE. V shed 0 bases and J 8 bases; nucleotides not matched to a gene: 13. This CDR3 is built from 16 residues. Repertoires were generated with immunoSEQ multiplex PCR, while TCRdb's copy carries only in-frame clones and drops some. The sample has around 60,000 clones; around 91% are singletons. Sequenced input: peripheral blood. This rearrangement joins TRBV5-6 to TRBJ1-2, with 7 bases aligning to TRBD1. The receptor comes from a woman aged 60-75 years with active COVID-19. The CDR3 region has the DNA TGTGCCAGCAGCTTGGCCCCGCGTAAGGGGGCAGAGGGCTACACCTTC. Protein product: CASSLAPRKGAEGYTF.